The clone carrying this T cell receptor beta chain was counted at least ten times. CDR1 SQVTM and CDR2 ANQGSEA come from the germline V gene. The CDR3 spans 17 residues. V was pared by 0 bases and J by 8 bases, with 16 bases of the junction left unmatched. The data belong to a study of molecular identifiers for immune sequencing clone quantification. TCRdb processed the PCR reads anew with MiXCR; each CDR3 protein has one entry. The data show under 350,000 distinct CDR3 sequences, about 23% seen once. The receptor was derived from a human donor in good health. Some libraries in this study had Jurkat cell RNA spiked in. Sequences were obtained from naive CD8+ T cells from blood, with Jurkat cell RNA spiked in. Subset described: FACS-sorted CD8+CD4-CCR7+CD45RA+ naive T cells. This sequence joins TRBV29-1 and TRBJ2-3, with 8 bases fitting TRBD1. The CDR3 spells CSVEDPLTGAQWPTQYF. The CDR3 coding sequence is TGCAGCGTTGAAGACCCTCTGACAGGGGCCCAGTGGCCTACGCAGTATTTT.